A selection of T cell receptor beta chains follows, all from one sample in a study of blood T cell repertoires in COVID-19. Assay: immunoSEQ multiplex PCR; the TCRdb copy retains only in-frame clones and omits some. The sample includes 300,000 to 400,000 clones, about nine tenths seen only once; the top ten take around 4.8%. The sequenced material came from PBMCs or T cells enriched from blood (not recorded which). These receptors were collected from a man aged 60 to 75 who had recovered from COVID-19. CDR3s include the opening cysteine and the closing phenylalanine or tryptophan. Each record gives: clone size, J gene, V gene, D gene, CDR3 protein, CDR3 DNA. D genes are given only for firm matches. Size is omitted from some rows. Given values are once, few, many or a class for expanded clones.

-	TRBJ2-4	TRBV6-1	TRBD1	CASSEDGTGRAKNIQYF	TGTGCCAGCAGTGAAGACGGGACAGGGCGAGCCAAAAACATTCAGTACTTC
-	TRBJ2-3	TRBV14	TRBD2	CASSQVGLAGVFFADTQYF	TGTGCCAGCAGCCAAGTGGGACTAGCGGGAGTATTTTTCGCAGATACGCAGTATTTT
-	TRBJ2-5	TRBV6-5	TRBD2	CASSLREGLETQYF	TGTGCCAGCAGTTTACGGGAGGGGTTAGAGACCCAGTACTTC
-	TRBJ2-1	TRBV24-1	-	CATRLGGAERDEQFF	TGTGCCACCAGGCTAGGGGGCGCGGAGCGGGATGAGCAGTTCTTC
-	TRBJ2-7	TRBV4-1	-	CASSQDTPPYEQYF	TGCGCCAGCAGCCAAGATACTCCTCCCTACGAGCAGTACTTC
-	TRBJ1-1	TRBV10-3	-	CAISGAGANTEAFF	TGTGCCATCAGTGGGGCAGGGGCGAACACTGAAGCTTTCTTT
-	TRBJ1-6	TRBV7-6	-	CASSQQGHGNSPLHF	TGTGCCAGCAGCCAACAGGGACATGGGAATTCACCCCTCCACTTT
-	TRBJ2-7	TRBV28	TRBD1	CASSSAGTGEIYEQYF	TGTGCCAGCAGTTCCGCCGGGACAGGGGAAATCTACGAGCAGTACTTC
-	TRBJ2-2	TRBV10-3	TRBD1	CAISPRGQGDGELFF	TGTGCCATCAGTCCGAGGGGACAGGGTGACGGGGAGCTGTTTTTT
-	TRBJ1-1	TRBV6-5	-	CASRTRGENAEAFF	TGTGCCAGCAGGACCCGCGGGGAGAACGCTGAAGCTTTCTTT
-	TRBJ2-3	TRBV28	-	CAVGHTTDTQYF	TGTGCCGTGGGGCATACCACAGATACGCAGTATTTT
-	TRBJ1-2	TRBV15	-	CATSSRGGGIYGYTF	TGTGCCACCAGCTCTCGGGGGGGAGGGATATATGGCTACACCTTC
-	TRBJ1-1	TRBV3-1/TRBV3-2	-	CASRLGGNTEAFF	TGTGCCAGCAGACTAGGGGGGAACACTGAAGCTTTCTTT
-	TRBJ2-5	TRBV24-1	-	CATSDSPGVVTETQYF	TGTGCCACCAGTGATTCTCCCGGGGTGGTAACAGAGACCCAGTACTTC
once	TRBJ1-1	TRBV2	TRBD1	CASSGTGLTEAFF	TGTGCCAGCAGTGGGACAGGGTTGACTGAAGCTTTCTTT
-	TRBJ1-2	TRBV30	-	CAWRLLTGNYGYTF	TGTGCCTGGAGACTCCTGACAGGAAACTATGGCTACACCTTC
once	TRBJ2-5	TRBV18	-	CASSPTGRETQYF	TGTGCCAGCTCACCTACAGGGAGAGAGACCCAGTACTTC
-	TRBJ2-1	TRBV6-4	-	CASSDGTANEQFF	TGTGCCAGCAGTGACGGGACTGCCAATGAGCAGTTCTTC
-	TRBJ1-1	TRBV4-1	-	CASSQANLCLF	TGCGCCAGCAGCCAAGCCAACTTATGCCTTTTC
-	TRBJ1-1	TRBV6-5	TRBD1	CASSYFGTATEAFF	TGTGCCAGCAGTTACTTCGGGACAGCAACTGAAGCTTTCTTT
-	TRBJ1-5	TRBV19	-	CASSPGHLSNQPQHF	TGTGCCAGTTCCCCGGGACACCTTAGCAATCAGCCCCAGCATTTT
-	TRBJ2-2	TRBV5-1	-	CASSLDTGLPGELFF	TGCGCCAGCAGCTTGGACACGGGACTGCCCGGGGAGCTGTTTTTT
few	TRBJ1-5	TRBV28	-	CASRVPAGENQPQHF	TGTGCCAGCAGAGTACCGGCAGGTGAAAATCAGCCCCAGCATTTT
-	TRBJ2-1	TRBV18	TRBD2	CASSPPKRREGLYEQFF	TGTGCCAGCTCACCACCGAAGAGGCGGGAGGGCCTCTATGAGCAGTTCTTC
-	TRBJ2-2	TRBV28	TRBD1	CASSSTGTGYTGELFF	TGTGCCAGCAGTTCGACCGGGACAGGGTACACCGGGGAGCTGTTTTTT
-	TRBJ2-7	TRBV2	-	CASRGRGSYEQYF	TGTGCCAGCAGAGGACGGGGCTCCTACGAGCAGTACTTC
few	TRBJ1-5	TRBV28	TRBD1	CASQSGDRALAQHF	TGTGCCAGCCAATCTGGGGACAGGGCCTTGGCCCAGCATTTT
-	TRBJ1-1	TRBV4-1	-	CASSSEVNTEAFF	TGCGCCAGCAGCTCCGAGGTTAACACTGAAGCTTTCTTT
-	TRBJ2-7	TRBV6-2/TRBV6-3	TRBD2	CASRPRTGLAEYEQYF	TGTGCCAGCAGGCCTAGAACGGGACTAGCGGAATACGAGCAGTACTTC
-	TRBJ1-1	TRBV4-1	-	CASSPTWNRNTEAFF	TGCGCCAGCAGCCCGACTTGGAATCGAAACACTGAAGCTTTCTTT
once	TRBJ2-7	TRBV18	TRBD2	CASSPLLADSSYEQYF	TGTGCCAGCTCACCATTACTAGCGGACAGCTCCTACGAGCAGTACTTC
-	TRBJ1-3	TRBV4-1	TRBD1	CASSGEMGQLSSSGNTIYF	TGCGCCAGCAGCGGCGAGATGGGACAGCTCTCCTCCTCTGGAAACACCATATATTTT
-	TRBJ1-3	TRBV19	-	CASTRGAPGNTIYF	TGTGCCAGTACCCGGGGGGCTCCAGGAAACACCATATATTTT
-	TRBJ1-1	TRBV19	-	CASSISLGGDTEAFF	TGTGCCAGTAGTATATCACTCGGGGGAGACACTGAAGCTTTCTTT
once	TRBJ2-5	TRBV30	-	CAWSDRVLPLRPLQETQYF	TGTGCCTGGAGTGACAGGGTTCTTCCCCTACGTCCCCTACAAGAGACCCAGTACTTC
-	TRBJ1-6	TRBV28	TRBD1	CASSSGTANSPLHF	TGTGCCAGCAGTTCCGGGACAGCCAATTCACCCCTCCACTTT
once	TRBJ1-5	TRBV2	TRBD1	CASRRTGGSQPQHF	TGTGCCAGCAGAAGGACAGGGGGCTCTCAGCCCCAGCATTTT
few	TRBJ1-1	TRBV7-9	-	CASSSKVGPGQMNTEAFF	TGTGCCAGCAGCTCCAAAGTAGGCCCAGGTCAGATGAACACTGAAGCTTTCTTT
-	TRBJ2-3	TRBV19	-	CASSIAGRGADTQYF	TGTGCCAGTAGTATAGCCGGGAGAGGTGCAGATACGCAGTATTTT
-	TRBJ2-1	TRBV6-5	-	CASSSSGTLSYNEQFF	TGTGCCAGCAGTTCCTCCGGGACACTCTCCTACAATGAGCAGTTCTTC
-	TRBJ1-1	TRBV4-1	-	CASSQGDLFVMNTEAFF	TGCGCCAGCAGCCAAGGAGATCTGTTCGTGATGAACACTGAAGCTTTCTTT
-	TRBJ1-2	TRBV6-6	-	CASGSEQSNYGYTF	TGTGCCAGCGGTTCGGAGCAGTCTAACTATGGCTACACCTTC